This T cell receptor (beta chain) stems from a study of radiation and T cells in renal cell carcinoma. Study-wide results and limits: In blood, top tumor clones expanded by 2 weeks, shrinking by 4.

Trimming removed 2 bases from V and 4 bases from J; junction bases left unmatched: 4. This CDR3 contains 14 residues. Germline lookup yields CDR1 LNHDA and CDR2 SQIVND (reference sequence). Clones were read by immunoSEQ multiplex PCR, and TCRdb kept only the in-frame ones, dropping some. The data contain about 150,000 clones, roughly 90% of them singletons. About this clone: Antigen specificity is unknown.

The sample's time point: blood 2 weeks post-SBRT. Treatment noted: 15 Gy SBRT to primary tumor, nephrectomy 4 weeks later. After SBRT, blood was collected at 2 and 4 weeks, plus baseline. Clear cell pathology was present in this patient's renal cell carcinoma. The sequencing used blood, collected from a patient whose treatment included radiotherapy and nephrectomy. This clonotype was obtained from a woman aged 45-65 years with renal cell carcinoma. V is TRBV19 and J is TRBJ2-5; TRBD2 matches at 7 bases. The CDR3 sequence: CASSIMGEGETQYF. The CDR3 coding sequence is TGTGCCAGTAGTATAATGGGGGAGGGAGAGACCCAGTACTTC.